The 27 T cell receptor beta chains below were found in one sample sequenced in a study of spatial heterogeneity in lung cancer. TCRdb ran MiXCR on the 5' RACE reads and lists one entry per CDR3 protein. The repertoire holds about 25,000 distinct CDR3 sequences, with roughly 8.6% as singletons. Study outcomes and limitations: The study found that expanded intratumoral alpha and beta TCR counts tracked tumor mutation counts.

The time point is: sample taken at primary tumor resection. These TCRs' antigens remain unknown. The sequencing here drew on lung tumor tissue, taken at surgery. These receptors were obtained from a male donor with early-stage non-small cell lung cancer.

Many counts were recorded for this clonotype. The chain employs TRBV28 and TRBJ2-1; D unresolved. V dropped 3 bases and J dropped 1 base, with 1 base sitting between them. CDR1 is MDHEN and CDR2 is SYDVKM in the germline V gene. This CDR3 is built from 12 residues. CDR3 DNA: TGTGCCAGCAGTTTTTCCTACAATGAGCAGTTCTTC. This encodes CASSFSYNEQFF.

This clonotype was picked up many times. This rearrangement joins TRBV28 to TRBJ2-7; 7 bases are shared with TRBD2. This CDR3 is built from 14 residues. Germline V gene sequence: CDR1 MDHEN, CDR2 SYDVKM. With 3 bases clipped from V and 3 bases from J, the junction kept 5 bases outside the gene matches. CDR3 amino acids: CASSLRGNRYEQYF. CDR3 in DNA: TGTGCCAGCAGTTTGCGGGGGAACCGCTACGAGCAGTACTTC.

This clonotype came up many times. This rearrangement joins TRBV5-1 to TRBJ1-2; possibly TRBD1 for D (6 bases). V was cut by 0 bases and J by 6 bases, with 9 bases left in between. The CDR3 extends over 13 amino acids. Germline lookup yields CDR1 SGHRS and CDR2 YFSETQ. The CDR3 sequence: CASSLARGDGYTF. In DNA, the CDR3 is TGCGCCAGCAGCTTGGCCAGGGGTGATGGCTACACCTTC.

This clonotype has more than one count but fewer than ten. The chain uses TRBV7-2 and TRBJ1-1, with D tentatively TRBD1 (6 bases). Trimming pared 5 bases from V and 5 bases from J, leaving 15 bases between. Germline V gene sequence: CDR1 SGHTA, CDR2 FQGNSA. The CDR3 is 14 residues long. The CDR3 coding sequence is TGTGCCAGCAGCCAACAGGGAGGGCGGACTGAAGCTTTCTTT. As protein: CASSQQGGRTEAFF.

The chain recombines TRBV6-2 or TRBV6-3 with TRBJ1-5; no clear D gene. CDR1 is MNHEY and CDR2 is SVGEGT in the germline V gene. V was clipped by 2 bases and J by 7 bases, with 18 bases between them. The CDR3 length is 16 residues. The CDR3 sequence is CASSYAASYPSQPQHF. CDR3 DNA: TGTGCCAGCAGTTACGCTGCGTCCTACCCATCCCAGCCCCAGCATTTT.

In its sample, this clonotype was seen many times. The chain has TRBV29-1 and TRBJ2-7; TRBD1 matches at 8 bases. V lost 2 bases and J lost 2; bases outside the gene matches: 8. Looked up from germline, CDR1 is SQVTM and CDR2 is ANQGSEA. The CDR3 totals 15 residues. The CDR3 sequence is CSVEYRQGWAYEQYF. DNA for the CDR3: TGCAGCGTTGAATATCGACAGGGGTGGGCCTACGAGCAGTACTTC.

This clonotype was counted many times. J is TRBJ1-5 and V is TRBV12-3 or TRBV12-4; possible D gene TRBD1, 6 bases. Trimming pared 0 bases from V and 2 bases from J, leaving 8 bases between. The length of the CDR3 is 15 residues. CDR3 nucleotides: TGTGCCAGCAGTTTAGCACAGGGCGGCAATCAGCCCCAGCATTTT. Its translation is CASSLAQGGNQPQHF.

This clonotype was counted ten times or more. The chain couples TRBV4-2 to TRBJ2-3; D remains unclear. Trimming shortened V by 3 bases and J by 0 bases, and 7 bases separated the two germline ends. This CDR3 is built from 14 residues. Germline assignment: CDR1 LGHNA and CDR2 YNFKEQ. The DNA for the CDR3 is TGTGCCAGCAGCCAGGGGTTGAGCACAGATACGCAGTATTTT. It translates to CASSQGLSTDTQYF.

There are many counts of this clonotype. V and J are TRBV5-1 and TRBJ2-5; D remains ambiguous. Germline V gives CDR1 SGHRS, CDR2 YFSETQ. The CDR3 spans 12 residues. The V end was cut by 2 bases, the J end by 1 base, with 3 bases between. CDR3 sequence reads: CASSLVQETQYF. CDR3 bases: TGCGCCAGCAGCTTAGTCCAAGAGACCCAGTACTTC.

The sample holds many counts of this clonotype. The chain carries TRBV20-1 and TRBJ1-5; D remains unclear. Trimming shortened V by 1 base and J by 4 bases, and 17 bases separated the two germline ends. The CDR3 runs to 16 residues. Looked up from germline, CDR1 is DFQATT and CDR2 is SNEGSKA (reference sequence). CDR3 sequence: CSARVHSFSRNQPQHF. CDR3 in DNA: TGCAGTGCTAGAGTACACAGTTTCAGTCGAAATCAGCCCCAGCATTTT.

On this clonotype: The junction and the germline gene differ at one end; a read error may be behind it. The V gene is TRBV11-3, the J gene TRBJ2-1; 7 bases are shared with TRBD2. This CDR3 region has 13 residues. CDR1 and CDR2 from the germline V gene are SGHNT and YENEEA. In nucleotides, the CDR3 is TGTGCCAGCAGCTTAGTGCGAGGCGGGAGTGCATCCTTC. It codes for CASSLVRGGSASF.

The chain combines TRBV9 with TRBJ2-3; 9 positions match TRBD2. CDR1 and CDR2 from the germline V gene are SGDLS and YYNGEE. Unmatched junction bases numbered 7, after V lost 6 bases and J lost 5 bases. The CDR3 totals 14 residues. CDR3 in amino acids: CASTSGRPQDTQYF. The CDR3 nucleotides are TGTGCCAGCACAAGCGGGAGGCCGCAAGATACGCAGTATTTT.

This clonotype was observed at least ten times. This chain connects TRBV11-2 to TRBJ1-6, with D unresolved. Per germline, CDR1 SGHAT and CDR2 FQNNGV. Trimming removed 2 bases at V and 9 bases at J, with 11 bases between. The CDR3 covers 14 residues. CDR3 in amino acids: CASSLNTIGSPLHF. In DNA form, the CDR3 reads TGTGCCAGCAGCTTAAACACAATCGGTTCACCCCTCCACTTT.

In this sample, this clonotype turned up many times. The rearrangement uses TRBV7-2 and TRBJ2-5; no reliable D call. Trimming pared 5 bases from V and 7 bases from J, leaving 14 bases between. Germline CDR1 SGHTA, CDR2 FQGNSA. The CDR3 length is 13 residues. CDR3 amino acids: CASSTPPGATQYF. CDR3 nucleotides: TGTGCCAGCAGCACACCCCCAGGAGCGACCCAGTACTTC.

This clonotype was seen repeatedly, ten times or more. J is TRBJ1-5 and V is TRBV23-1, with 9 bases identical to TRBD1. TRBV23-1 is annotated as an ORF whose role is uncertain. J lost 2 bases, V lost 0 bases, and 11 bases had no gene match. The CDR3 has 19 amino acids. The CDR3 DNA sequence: TGCGCCAGCAGTCAATCGCGACAGGGGGTGAACTTTGGCAATCAGCCCCAGCATTTT. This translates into CASSQSRQGVNFGNQPQHF.

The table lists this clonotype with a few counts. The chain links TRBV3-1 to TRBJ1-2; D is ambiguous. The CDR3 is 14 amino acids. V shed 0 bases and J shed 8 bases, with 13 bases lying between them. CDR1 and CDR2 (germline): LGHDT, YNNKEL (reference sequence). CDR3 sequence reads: CASSQDSGLFGYTF. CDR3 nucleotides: TGTGCCAGCAGCCAAGATTCGGGGTTATTCGGCTACACCTTC. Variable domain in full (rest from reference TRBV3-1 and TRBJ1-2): DTAVSQTPKYLVTQMGNDKSIKCEQNLGHDTMYWYKQDSKKFLKIMFSYNNKELIINETVPNRFSPKSPDKAHLNLHINSLELGDSAVYFCASSQDSGLFGYTFGSGTRLTVV.

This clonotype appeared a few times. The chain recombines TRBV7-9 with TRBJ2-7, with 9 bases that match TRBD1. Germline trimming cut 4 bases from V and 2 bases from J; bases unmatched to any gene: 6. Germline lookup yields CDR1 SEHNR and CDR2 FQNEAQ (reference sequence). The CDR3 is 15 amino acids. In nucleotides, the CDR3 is TGTGCCAGCAGCTATACCGGGACAGGGACCTACGAGCAGTACTTC. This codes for CASSYTGTGTYEQYF.

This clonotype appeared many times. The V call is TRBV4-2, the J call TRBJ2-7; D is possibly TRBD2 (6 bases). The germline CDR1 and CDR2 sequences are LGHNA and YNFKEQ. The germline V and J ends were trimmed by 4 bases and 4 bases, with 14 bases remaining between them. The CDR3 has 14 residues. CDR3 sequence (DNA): TGTGCCAGCAGCCCTGGGGGGACGACTTACGAGCAGTACTTC. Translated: CASSPGGTTYEQYF.

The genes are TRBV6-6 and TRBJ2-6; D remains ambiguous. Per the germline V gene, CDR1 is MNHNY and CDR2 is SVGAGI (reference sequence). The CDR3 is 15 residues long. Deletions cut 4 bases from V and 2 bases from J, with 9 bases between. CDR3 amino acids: CASSSASTGANVLTF. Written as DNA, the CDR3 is TGTGCCAGCAGTTCCGCCTCAACTGGGGCCAACGTCCTGACTTTC.

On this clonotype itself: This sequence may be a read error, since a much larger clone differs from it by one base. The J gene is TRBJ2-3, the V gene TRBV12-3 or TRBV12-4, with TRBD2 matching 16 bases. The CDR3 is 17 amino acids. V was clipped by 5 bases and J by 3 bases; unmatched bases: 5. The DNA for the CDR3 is TGTGCCAGCAGTCCGGGACTAGCGGGGGGGCTGACAGATACGCAGTATTTT. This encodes CASSPGLAGGLTDTQYF.

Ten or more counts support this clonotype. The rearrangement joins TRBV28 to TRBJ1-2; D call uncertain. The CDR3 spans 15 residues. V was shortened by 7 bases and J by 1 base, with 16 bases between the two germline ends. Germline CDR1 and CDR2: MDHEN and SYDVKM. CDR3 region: CASTRQERLNYGYTF. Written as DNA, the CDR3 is TGTGCCAGCACCCGGCAGGAGAGGCTTAACTATGGCTACACCTTC.

CDR3 residues: CASSVMGLAEQTQYF. As DNA, the CDR3 is TGTGCCAGCAGCGTAATGGGACTAGCGGAACAAACCCAGTACTTC. V is TRBV9 and J is TRBJ2-5; 11 nucleotides line up with TRBD2. CDR1 is SGDLS, CDR2 YYNGEE, per germline. V was clipped by 1 base and J by 8 bases; unmatched bases: 7. CDR3 length: 15 amino acids.

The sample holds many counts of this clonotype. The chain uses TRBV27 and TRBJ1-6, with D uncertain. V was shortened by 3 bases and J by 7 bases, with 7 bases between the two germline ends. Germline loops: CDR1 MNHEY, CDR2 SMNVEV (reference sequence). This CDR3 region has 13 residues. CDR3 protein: CASSFGWNSPLHF. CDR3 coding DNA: TGTGCCAGCAGTTTCGGGTGGAATTCACCCCTCCACTTT.

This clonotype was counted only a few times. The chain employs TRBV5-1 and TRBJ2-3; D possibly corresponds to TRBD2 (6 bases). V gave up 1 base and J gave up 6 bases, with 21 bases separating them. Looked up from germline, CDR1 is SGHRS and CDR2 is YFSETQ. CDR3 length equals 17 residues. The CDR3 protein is CASSLSLGAGGVDTQYF. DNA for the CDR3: TGCGCCAGCAGCTTGAGCCTCGGGGCAGGAGGGGTGGATACGCAGTATTTT. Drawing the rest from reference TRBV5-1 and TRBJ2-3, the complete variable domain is KAGVTQTPRYLIKTRGQQVTLSCSPISGHRSVSWYQQTPGQGLQFLFEYFSETQRNKGNFPGRFSGRQFSNSRSEMNVSTLELGDSALYLCASSLSLGAGGVDTQYFGPGTRLTVL.

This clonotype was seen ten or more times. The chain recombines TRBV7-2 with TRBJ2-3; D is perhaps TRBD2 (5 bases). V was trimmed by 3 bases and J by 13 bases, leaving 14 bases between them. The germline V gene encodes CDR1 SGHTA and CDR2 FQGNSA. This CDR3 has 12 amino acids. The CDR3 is CASSFSRGIKYF. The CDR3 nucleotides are TGTGCCAGCAGCTTTTCACGAGGGATAAAGTATTTT.

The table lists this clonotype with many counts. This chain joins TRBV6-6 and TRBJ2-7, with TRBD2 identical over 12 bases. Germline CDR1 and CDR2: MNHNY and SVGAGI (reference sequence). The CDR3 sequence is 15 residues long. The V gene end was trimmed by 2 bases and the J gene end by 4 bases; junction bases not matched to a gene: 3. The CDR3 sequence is CASSYGTSGLYEQYF. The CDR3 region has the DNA TGTGCCAGCAGTTACGGGACTAGCGGGTTATACGAGCAGTACTTC.

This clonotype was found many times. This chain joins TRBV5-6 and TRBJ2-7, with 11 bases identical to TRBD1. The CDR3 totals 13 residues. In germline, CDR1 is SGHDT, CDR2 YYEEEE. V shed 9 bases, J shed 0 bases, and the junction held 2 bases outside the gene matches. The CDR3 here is CATGQGASYEQYF. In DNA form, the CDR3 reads TGTGCCACTGGACAGGGGGCCTCCTACGAGCAGTACTTC.